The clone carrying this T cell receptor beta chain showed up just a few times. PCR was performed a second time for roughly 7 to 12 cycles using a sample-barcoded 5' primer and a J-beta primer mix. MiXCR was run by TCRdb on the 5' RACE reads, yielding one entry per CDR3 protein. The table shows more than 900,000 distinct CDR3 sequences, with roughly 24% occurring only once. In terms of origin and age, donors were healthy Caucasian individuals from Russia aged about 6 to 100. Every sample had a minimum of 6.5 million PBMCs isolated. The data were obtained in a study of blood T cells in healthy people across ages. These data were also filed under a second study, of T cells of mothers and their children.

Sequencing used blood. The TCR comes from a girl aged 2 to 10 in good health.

The CDR3 spells CASSYIRDTYNEQFF. Here the CDR3 DNA reads TGTGCCAGCAGTTACATCCGGGACACCTACAATGAGCAGTTCTTC. The chain has TRBV6-5 and TRBJ2-1; possibly TRBD1 for D (6 bases). The CDR3 consists of 15 residues. Trimming pared 2 bases from V and 2 bases from J, leaving 10 bases between. CDR1 is MNHEY, CDR2 SVGAGI, per germline.